A selection of T cell receptor beta chains follows, all from one sample in a study of blood T cells in healthy people across ages. TCRdb recomputed calls from the 5' RACE reads with MiXCR, one row per CDR3 protein. The table shows approximately 670,000 distinct CDR3 sequences, with approximately 40% occurring only once. The sequenced sample consisted of blood. The receptors were gathered from an older man in good health. CDR3s include the opening cysteine and the closing phenylalanine or tryptophan. The order of the fields is V gene, clone size, J gene, D gene, CDR3 protein, CDR3 DNA. A D gene is named only where the DNA matches it firmly. Size tells how often a clone was seen (once, few, many) or the class of an expanded clone, and some rows leave it out.

TRBV20-1,NA,TRBJ2-7,TRBD2,CSAEGTSAFYNEQYF,TGCAGTGCGGAAGGGACTAGCGCTTTCTACAATGAGCAGTACTTC
TRBV27,NA,TRBJ2-2,NA,CASSLRVGELFF,TGTGCCAGCAGTTTAAGGGTCGGGGAGCTGTTTTTT
TRBV9,NA,TRBJ2-3,NA,CASSVSTGLSTDTQYF,TGTGCCAGCAGCGTATCGACAGGACTTAGCACAGATACGCAGTATTTT
TRBV3-1,NA,TRBJ2-1,TRBD2,CASSQEPTSGSANEQFF,TGTGCCAGCAGCCAGGAACCGACTAGCGGGAGCGCGAATGAGCAGTTCTTC
TRBV11-2,once,TRBJ2-3,NA,CASSPGTGLTDTQYF,TGTGCCAGCAGCCCAGGAACGGGACTCACAGATACGCAGTATTTT
TRBV9,few,TRBJ2-1,TRBD1,CASSPDRRLDNEQFF,TGTGCCAGCAGCCCGGACAGGCGACTCGACAATGAGCAGTTCTTC
TRBV12-3/TRBV12-4,NA,TRBJ2-5,NA,CASNVGLTGETQYF,TGTGCCAGCAACGTGGGGTTGACCGGAGAGACCCAGTACTTC
TRBV12-3/TRBV12-4,NA,TRBJ2-7,NA,CASNVVRDGEQYF,TGTGCCAGCAACGTTGTCAGGGATGGGGAGCAGTACTTC
TRBV7-2,few,TRBJ2-7,TRBD1,CASSYGDRTMAQYF,TGTGCCAGCAGTTATGGGGACAGGACTATGGCGCAGTACTTC
TRBV20-1,NA,TRBJ2-7,NA,CSARKTRAGTYEQYF,TGCAGTGCTAGAAAAACCCGGGCAGGGACCTACGAGCAGTACTTC
TRBV3-1,NA,TRBJ2-5,NA,CTSSQDRTPQETQYF,TGTACCAGCAGCCAAGATCGGACACCCCAAGAGACCCAGTACTTC
TRBV6-2/TRBV6-3,few,TRBJ1-6,TRBD1,CASSRDRARRTYNSPLHF,TGTGCCAGCAGCCGGGACAGGGCCAGAAGGACCTATAATTCACCCCTCCACTTT
TRBV19,few,TRBJ1-5,NA,CASSTKRGPQPQHF,TGTGCCAGTAGTACGAAACGGGGACCTCAGCCCCAGCATTTT
TRBV4-3,NA,TRBJ1-6,NA,CASSQDYPIGSPLHF,TGCGCCAGCAGCCAAGATTACCCCATAGGTTCACCCCTCCACTTT
TRBV19,NA,TRBJ2-4,NA,CASSTTGLQEEEQYF,TGTGCCAGTAGTACGACAGGACTGCAAGAAGAAGAGCAGTACTTC
TRBV3-1,NA,TRBJ2-2,NA,CASSHRGQSPGELFF,TGTGCCAGCAGCCACAGGGGTCAATCCCCCGGGGAGCTGTTTTTT
TRBV4-3,NA,TRBJ1-2,NA,CASSQGNRPGYGYTF,TGCGCCAGCAGCCAGGGAAACAGACCGGGATATGGCTACACCTTC
TRBV3-1,NA,TRBJ2-7,NA,CASSPTTSSYEQYF,TGTGCCAGCAGCCCTACGACGAGCTCCTACGAGCAGTACTTC
TRBV13,few,TRBJ2-5,TRBD1,CASSLYPGTGGETQYF,TGTGCCAGCAGCTTATATCCCGGGACAGGGGGAGAGACCCAGTACTTC
TRBV5-1,NA,TRBJ2-1,NA,CASSLVVTEQFF,TGCGCCAGCAGCTTGGTAGTGACGGAGCAGTTCTTC
TRBV28,many,TRBJ1-2,TRBD1,CASSSSGTGKGGYTF,TGTGCCAGCAGTTCCTCCGGGACAGGGAAGGGAGGCTACACCTTC
TRBV6-6,NA,TRBJ2-2,NA,CASSRQARTGELFF,TGTGCCAGCAGTCGACAAGCCCGCACCGGGGAGCTGTTTTTT
TRBV29-1,many,TRBJ1-1,NA,CSVHRGGTEAFF,TGCAGCGTTCACCGGGGGGGCACTGAAGCTTTCTTT
TRBV15,few,TRBJ2-5,TRBD2,CATSRRTSGRGNQETQYF,TGTGCCACCAGCAGGAGGACTAGCGGGAGGGGGAACCAAGAGACCCAGTACTTC
TRBV20-1,NA,TRBJ2-7,TRBD1,CSARDRKTGPYEQYF,TGCAGTGCTAGAGATCGGAAGACAGGGCCCTACGAGCAGTACTTC
TRBV5-1,few,TRBJ2-7,NA,CASSLAQNTYEQYF,TGCGCCAGCAGCTTGGCCCAAAATACCTACGAGCAGTACTTC
TRBV5-6,NA,TRBJ1-1,TRBD1,CASSLAWETGRPEAFF,TGTGCCAGCAGCTTGGCCTGGGAGACAGGGAGACCTGAAGCTTTCTTT
TRBV7-9,many,TRBJ1-2,NA,CASSFQGRYGYTF,TGTGCCAGCAGCTTCCAGGGAAGATATGGCTACACCTTC
TRBV20-1,NA,TRBJ2-1,TRBD2,CSARDLLAGVSYNEQFF,TGCAGTGCTAGAGATTTACTAGCGGGGGTTTCCTACAATGAGCAGTTCTTC
TRBV20-1,NA,TRBJ2-5,TRBD2,CSASRAGGMRETQYF,TGCAGTGCTAGCAGAGCGGGAGGGATGAGGGAGACCCAGTACTTC
TRBV2,once,TRBJ2-5,TRBD1,CASRGQDWQETQYF,TGTGCCAGCAGGGGACAGGATTGGCAAGAGACCCAGTACTTC
TRBV5-1,NA,TRBJ2-1,TRBD2,CASSQQLVTSGGDSSYNEQFF,TGCGCCAGCAGCCAGCAGCTTGTAACCAGCGGGGGGGACAGCTCCTACAATGAGCAGTTCTTC
TRBV29-1,many,TRBJ2-3,NA,CSVEIHDTQYF,TGCAGCGTTGAGATCCATGATACGCAGTATTTT
TRBV6-1,NA,TRBJ2-5,TRBD2,CASTIGGIRTGETQYF,TGTGCCAGCACTATCGGGGGGATCAGGACCGGGGAGACCCAGTACTTC
TRBV20-1,many,TRBJ2-5,NA,CSATSGWGQTQYF,TGCAGTGCTACCTCTGGGTGGGGACAGACCCAGTACTTC
TRBV6-1,few,TRBJ1-5,TRBD1,CASRSSGQGNQPQHF,TGTGCCAGCAGATCCTCGGGACAGGGGAATCAGCCCCAGCATTTT
TRBV20-1,few,TRBJ2-5,NA,CSALNRWEETQYF,TGCAGTGCTCTCAACAGGTGGGAAGAGACCCAGTACTTC
TRBV20-1,NA,TRBJ1-2,NA,CSASLVGRDGYTF,TGCAGTGCTAGCCTAGTGGGGAGGGATGGCTACACCTTC
TRBV3-1,NA,TRBJ2-5,TRBD2,CASSPEGLAGETQYF,TGTGCCAGCAGCCCTGAGGGACTAGCGGGCGAGACCCAGTACTTC
TRBV20-1,NA,TRBJ1-1,NA,CSARYRGWTEAFF,TGCAGTGCTAGATATAGGGGGTGGACTGAAGCTTTCTTT
TRBV28,NA,TRBJ2-3,NA,CASRGQWTDTQYF,TGTGCCAGCCGGGGGCAGTGGACAGATACGCAGTATTTT
TRBV29-1,NA,TRBJ2-3,TRBD1,CSAGTGGIGTDTQYF,TGCAGCGCCGGGACAGGGGGAATCGGCACAGATACGCAGTATTTT
TRBV4-3,NA,TRBJ2-4,NA,CASSQDSNREPKNIQYF,TGCGCCAGCAGCCAAGATAGTAACAGGGAACCCAAAAACATTCAGTACTTC
TRBV3-1,NA,TRBJ1-1,NA,CASSQAHQLNTEAFF,TGTGCCAGCAGCCAAGCTCACCAGCTGAACACTGAAGCTTTCTTT
TRBV29-1,once,TRBJ2-7,TRBD1,CGVPGTGVPYEQYF,TGCGGCGTCCCCGGGACAGGGGTCCCCTACGAGCAGTACTTC
TRBV6-1,few,TRBJ2-5,TRBD2,CASSEGGLVAETQYF,TGTGCCAGCAGTGAAGGTGGACTAGTAGCAGAGACCCAGTACTTC
TRBV9,NA,TRBJ2-5,TRBD2,CASSVRTSGNEQYF,TGTGCCAGCAGCGTAAGAACTAGCGGTAATGAGCAGTACTTC
TRBV12-3/TRBV12-4,few,TRBJ2-1,NA,CASSLGLDPYNEQFF,TGTGCCAGCAGTTTAGGACTAGACCCCTACAATGAGCAGTTCTTC
TRBV28,NA,TRBJ2-7,TRBD1,CATRDSTYEQYF,TGTGCCACTCGGGACAGCACCTACGAGCAGTACTTT
TRBV11-2,NA,TRBJ2-7,TRBD1,CASSSQVDRVEQYF,TGTGCCAGCAGCTCCCAAGTCGACAGGGTCGAGCAGTACTTC
TRBV10-2,NA,TRBJ2-5,NA,CASSEPRLTYELYF,TGCGCCAGCAGTGAACCGCGACTGACCTACGAGCTGTACTTC
TRBV28,few,TRBJ2-3,TRBD2,CASSFSGLAGGPGLTDTQYF,TGTGCCAGCAGTTTTTCGGGACTAGCGGGAGGGCCAGGTCTTACAGATACGCAGTATTTT
TRBV29-1,NA,TRBJ2-1,TRBD2,CSVPNLADEQFF,TGCAGCGTTCCCAATCTAGCGGATGAGCAGTTCTTC
TRBV7-2,few,TRBJ1-4,NA,CASSLMPSSPNEKLFF,TGTGCCAGCAGCTTAATGCCCAGCTCTCCAAATGAAAAACTGTTTTTT
TRBV6-1,NA,TRBJ1-2,NA,CASRAPGIYGYTF,TGTGCCAGCAGGGCTCCAGGGATCTATGGCTACACCTTC
TRBV7-2,many,TRBJ2-5,TRBD1,CASSIGQGSETQYF,TGTGCCAGCAGCATCGGACAGGGAAGCGAGACCCAGTACTTC
TRBV20-1,NA,TRBJ2-7,NA,CSASGQGNDEQYF,TGCAGTGCTAGTGGGCAGGGTAACGACGAGCAGTACTTC
TRBV6-2/TRBV6-3,few,TRBJ2-3,NA,CASSYARRSSTDTQYF,TGTGCCAGCAGTTACGCCCGACGGTCTAGCACAGATACGCAGTATTTT
TRBV12-3/TRBV12-4,NA,TRBJ1-2,NA,CASTLGGSRGGYTF,TGTGCCAGCACCTTGGGGGGGTCACGAGGTGGCTACACCTTC